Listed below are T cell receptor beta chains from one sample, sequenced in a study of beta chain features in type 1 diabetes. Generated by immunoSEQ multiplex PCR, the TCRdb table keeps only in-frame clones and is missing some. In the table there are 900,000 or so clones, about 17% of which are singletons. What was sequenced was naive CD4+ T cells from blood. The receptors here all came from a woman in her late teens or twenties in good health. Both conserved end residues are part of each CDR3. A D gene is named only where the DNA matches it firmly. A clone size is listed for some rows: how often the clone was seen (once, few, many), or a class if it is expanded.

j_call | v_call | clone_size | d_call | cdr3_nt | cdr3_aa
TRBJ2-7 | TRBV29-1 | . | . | TGCAGCGTTCTAAGCCTAGCGAGTTCCTACGAGCAGTACTTC | CSVLSLASSYEQYF
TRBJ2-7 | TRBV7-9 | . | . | TGTGCCAGCAGCCGCACCTACGAGCAGTACTTC | CASSRTYEQYF
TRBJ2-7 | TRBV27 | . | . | TGTGCCAGCAGTTTATCGCTTATCCACGAGCAGTACTTC | CASSLSLIHEQYF
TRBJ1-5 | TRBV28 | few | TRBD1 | TGTGCCAGCAGCAGGGGGCCGAGCAATCAGCCCCAGCATTTT | CASSRGPSNQPQHF
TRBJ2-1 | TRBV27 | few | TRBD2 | TGTGCCAGCAGTTTAAGATTGGGCGGGAGGGGAAATGAGCAGTTCTTC | CASSLRLGGRGNEQFF
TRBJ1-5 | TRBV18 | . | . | TGTGCCAGCTCACACAGGGCAAGTCAGCCCCAGCATTTT | CASSHRASQPQHF
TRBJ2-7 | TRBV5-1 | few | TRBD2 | TGCGCCAGCAGCTTGACAGGATCCGGACTAGCGGGAGGGCCGGGCCGGGAGCAGTACTTC | CASSLTGSGLAGGPGREQYF
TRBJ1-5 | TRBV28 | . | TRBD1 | TGTGCCAGCAGTTTAGGGGACAGGTCCGGCAATCAGCCCCAGCATTTT | CASSLGDRSGNQPQHF
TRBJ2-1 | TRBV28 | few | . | TGTGCCAGCAGTTTAAGCGCAGCCTACAATGAGCAGTTCTTC | CASSLSAAYNEQFF
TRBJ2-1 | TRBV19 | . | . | TGTGCCAGTAGTATGTGGAATGAGCAGTTCTTC | CASSMWNEQFF
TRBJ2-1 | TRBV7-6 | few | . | TGTGCCAGCAGCTTAGGAGGCGGCTCCTACAATGAGCAGTTCTTC | CASSLGGGSYNEQFF
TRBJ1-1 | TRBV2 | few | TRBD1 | TGTGCCAGCAGTGTGATGACAGGGGGGATGAACACTGAAGCTTTCTTT | CASSVMTGGMNTEAFF
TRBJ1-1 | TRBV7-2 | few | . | TGTGCCAGCAGCAAAACCCAGGGGAGGCGGGAAGCTTTCTTT | CASSKTQGRREAFF
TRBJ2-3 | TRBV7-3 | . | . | TGTGCCAGCAGTTCCGTGGGAAGCGATACGCAGTATTTT | CASSSVGSDTQYF
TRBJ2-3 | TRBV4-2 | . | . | TGTGCCAGCAGCCAAGTCCAGCGGACTTTTCCAGATACGCAGTATTTT | CASSQVQRTFPDTQYF
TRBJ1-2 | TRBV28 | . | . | TGTGCGAGTTTCGGGTGGACTAACTATGGCTACACCTTC | CASFGWTNYGYTF
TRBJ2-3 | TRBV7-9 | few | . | TGTGCCAGCAGCTTAGGTCGACTGAGTACCACAGATACGCAGTATTTT | CASSLGRLSTTDTQYF
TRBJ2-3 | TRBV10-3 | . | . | TGTGCCATCAGTGGGGCTAGCACTAGCACAGATACGCAGTATTTT | CAISGASTSTDTQYF
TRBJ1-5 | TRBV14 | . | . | TGTGCCAGCAGCCAGGGACAATTCCAGCCCCAGCATTTT | CASSQGQFQPQHF
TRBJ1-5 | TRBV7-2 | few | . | TGTGCCAGCAGCTTAGCGTTGGACATGGGGCCCCAGCATTTT | CASSLALDMGPQHF
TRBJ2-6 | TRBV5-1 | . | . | TGCGCCAGCATGGAGGGAGGCCTCTCTGGGGCCAACGTCCTGACTTTC | CASMEGGLSGANVLTF
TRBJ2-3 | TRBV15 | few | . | TGTGCCACCAGCAGAGATGGTAGGGGCAGCACAGATACGCAGTATTTT | CATSRDGRGSTDTQYF
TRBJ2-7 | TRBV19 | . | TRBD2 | TGTGCCAGTAGCTCCGGGGGGATCGAGTACGAGCAGTACTTC | CASSSGGIEYEQYF
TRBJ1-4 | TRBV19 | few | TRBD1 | TGTGCCAGAGTTCATCAGGGGGCAACTAATGAAAAACTGTTTTTT | CARVHQGATNEKLFF
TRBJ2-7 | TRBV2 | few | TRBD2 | TGTGCCAGCAGCCCCGTAGGGCTAGCGGGTTCCTACGAGCAGTACTTC | CASSPVGLAGSYEQYF
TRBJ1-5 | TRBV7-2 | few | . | TGTGCCAGCAGCTTATTTGAGGGACAGCCCCAGCATTTT | CASSLFEGQPQHF
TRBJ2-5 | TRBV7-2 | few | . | TGTGCCAGCAGCCGCGGACAGACCAAGGAGACCCAGTACTTC | CASSRGQTKETQYF
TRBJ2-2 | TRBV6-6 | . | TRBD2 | TGTGCCAGCAGTTACGGCGGGGGCACCGGGGAGCTGTTTTTT | CASSYGGGTGELFF
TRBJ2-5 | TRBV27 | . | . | TGTGCCAGCAGTTTATCGCCTAGCGCGGCGGTAGGAAGAGAGACCCAGTACTTC | CASSLSPSAAVGRETQYF
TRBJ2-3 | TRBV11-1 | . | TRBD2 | TGTGCCAGCAGCTCCCTAGCGGACCGTAGCACAGATACGCAGTATTTT | CASSSLADRSTDTQYF
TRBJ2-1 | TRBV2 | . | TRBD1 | TGTGCCAGCAGTCGACAGGGTGGTGAGCAGTTCTTC | CASSRQGGEQFF
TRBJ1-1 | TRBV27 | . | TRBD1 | TGTGCCAGCAGTCCCCGACAGGGATTGTCTGAAGCTTTCTTT | CASSPRQGLSEAFF
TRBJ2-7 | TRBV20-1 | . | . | TGCAGTGCTAGGGACAGAGAGGAGCAGTACTTC | CSARDREEQYF
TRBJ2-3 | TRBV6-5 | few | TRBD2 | TGTGCCAGCAGTTACGGGCTAGCGGAGGGGACGCAGTATTTT | CASSYGLAEGTQYF
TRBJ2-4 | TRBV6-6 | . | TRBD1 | TGTGCCAGCAGAACAAGAACAGGGGGCCTGAACATTCAGTACTTC | CASRTRTGGLNIQYF
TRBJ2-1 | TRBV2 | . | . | TGTGCCAGCAGTGAAGCATCTAGGTTGATGGAGCAGTTCTTC | CASSEASRLMEQFF